This T cell receptor (beta chain) originates from a study of blood T cells in healthy people across ages. Looked up from germline, CDR1 is MGHDK and CDR2 is SYGVNS. The CDR3 covers 16 residues. J was trimmed by 8 bases and V by 3 bases; bases with no gene match: 14. A second PCR, run for about 6 to 12 cycles, used a sample-barcoded 5' primer plus a J-beta primer mix. Each cDNA molecule was tagged by a template-switch adaptor with 12 random nucleotides. MiXCR, applied by TCRdb to the 5' RACE reads, yields one record per CDR3 protein. The repertoire holds fewer than 600,000 distinct CDR3 sequences, about 26% seen once, with about 3.3% in the top ten. Separately, the same data were catalogued under a study of T cells of mothers and their children.

The genes are TRBV25-1 and TRBJ2-3, with TRBD2 matching 7 bases. The sequenced sample was blood. The clonotype originates from a boy aged 2 to 10 in good health. CDR3 nucleotides: TGTGCCAGCAGTGAGGGGACTATGCCTTCTAGATCTACGCAGTATTTT. Its translation is CASSEGTMPSRSTQYF.